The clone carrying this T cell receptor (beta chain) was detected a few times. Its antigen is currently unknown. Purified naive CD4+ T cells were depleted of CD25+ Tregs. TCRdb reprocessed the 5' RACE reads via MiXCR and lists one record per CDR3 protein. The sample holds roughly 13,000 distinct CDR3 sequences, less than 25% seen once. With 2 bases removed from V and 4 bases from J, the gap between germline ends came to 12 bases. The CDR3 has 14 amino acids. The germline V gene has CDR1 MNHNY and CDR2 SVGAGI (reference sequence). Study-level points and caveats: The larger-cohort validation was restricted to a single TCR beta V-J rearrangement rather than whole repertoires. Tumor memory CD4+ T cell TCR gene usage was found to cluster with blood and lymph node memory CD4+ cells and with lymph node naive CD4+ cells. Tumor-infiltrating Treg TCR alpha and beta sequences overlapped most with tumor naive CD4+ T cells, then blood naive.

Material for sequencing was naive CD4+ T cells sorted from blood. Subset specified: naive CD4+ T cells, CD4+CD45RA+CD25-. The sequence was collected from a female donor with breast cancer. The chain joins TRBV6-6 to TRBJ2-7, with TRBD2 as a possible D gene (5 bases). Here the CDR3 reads CASSYKGEIYEQYF. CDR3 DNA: TGTGCCAGCAGTTACAAGGGAGAGATTTACGAGCAGTACTTC.